Listed here are 11 T cell receptor beta chains from one sample, sequenced in a study of cytomegalovirus exposure and HLA in healthy donors. Use of 60 Vbeta and 13 Jbeta primers characterized the PCR. Data came from immunoSEQ multiplex PCR; TCRdb stores just in-frame clones and leaves some out. The sample yields 110,000 or so clones, 65% to 75% seen once. The sample taken for sequencing was PBMCs. These receptors came from a woman between 35 and 50 years old in good health and CMV-seropositive.

The chain links TRBV9 to TRBJ1-1; 8 nucleotides agree with TRBD1. Germline V gene lookup returns CDR1 SGDLS and CDR2 YYNGEE. The trim removed 4 bases at V and 4 bases at J, leaving 9 bases unmatched. The length of the CDR3 is 15 residues. CDR3 region: CASSPRTGMGTEAFF. CDR3 sequence (DNA): TGTGCCAGCAGCCCCCGGACAGGGATGGGCACTGAAGCTTTCTTT. Looking up the rest from reference TRBV9 and TRBJ1-1 gives the full variable domain: DSGVTQTPKHLITATGQRVTLRCSPRSGDLSVYWYQQSLDQGLQFLIQYYNGEERAKGNILERFSAQQFPDLHSELNLSSLELGDSALYFCASSPRTGMGTEAFFGQGTRLTVV.

V and J are TRBV9 and TRBJ2-1; tentative D call: TRBD2 (6 bases). V was cut by 2 bases and J by 7 bases, with 22 bases left in between. Germline CDR1 reads SGDLS; CDR2 reads YYNGEE. This CDR3 region has 17 residues. This CDR3 is CASSVLKASDLKNEQFF. DNA of the CDR3: TGTGCCAGCAGCGTGTTAAAGGCTAGCGACCTAAAGAATGAGCAGTTCTTC. The full variable domain, with the rest looked up from reference TRBV9 and TRBJ2-1, is DSGVTQTPKHLITATGQRVTLRCSPRSGDLSVYWYQQSLDQGLQFLIQYYNGEERAKGNILERFSAQQFPDLHSELNLSSLELGDSALYFCASSVLKASDLKNEQFFGPGTRLTVL.

This clone was seen a few times. The J gene is TRBJ2-6, the V gene TRBV9; no clear D gene. Per germline, CDR1 SGDLS and CDR2 YYNGEE. The CDR3 is 16 amino acids. Deletions cut 2 bases from V and 1 base from J, with 10 bases between. The CDR3 region is CASSVHSLSGANVLTF. CDR3 DNA sequence: TGTGCCAGCAGCGTGCACAGTCTTTCTGGGGCCAACGTCCTGACTTTC.

There are a few counts of this clone. V gene TRBV6-1 combines with J gene TRBJ1-2; 8 bases are a match to TRBD1. The germline CDR1 and CDR2 sequences are MNHNS and SASEGT. This CDR3 is built from 13 residues. The J segment lost 8 bases and the V segment lost 10 bases, leaving 12 bases of the junction unmatched. DNA of the CDR3: TGTGCCAACCTGGACAGGGCGACGTGGGGCTACACCTTC. Translation gives CANLDRATWGYTF.

The rearrangement joins TRBV13 to TRBJ1-1; D perhaps matches TRBD1 (6 bases). The CDR3 sequence is 14 residues long. V was cut by 5 bases and J by 0 bases, with 10 bases left in between. Germline CDR1 reads PRHDT; CDR2 reads FYEKMQ (reference sequence). In DNA form, the CDR3 reads TGTGCCAGCAGCGACAGACAGGTGAACACTGAAGCTTTCTTT. It is translated as CASSDRQVNTEAFF.

V gene TRBV10-3 combines with J gene TRBJ1-2; 8 bases match TRBD1. With V trimmed by 6 bases and J by 6 bases, 6 bases remained unmatched. Germline V gene sequence: CDR1 ENHRY, CDR2 SYGVKD. The CDR3 runs to 13 residues. In DNA form, the CDR3 reads TGTGCCATCAGCCAAGACAGGGGAGATGGCTACACCTTC. Translated, it gives CAISQDRGDGYTF.

This sequence joins TRBV9 and TRBJ1-1; 7 nucleotides agree with TRBD1. Trimming removed 4 bases from V and 3 bases from J; junction bases left unmatched: 12. Germline loops: CDR1 SGDLS, CDR2 YYNGEE. The CDR3 sequence is 16 residues long. This CDR3 is CASSPRGQAAYTEAFF. Here the CDR3 DNA reads TGTGCCAGCAGCCCCCGTGGACAGGCGGCGTACACTGAAGCTTTCTTT.

A remark on this clone: At one boundary the junction diverges from the germline segment, which might be a read error. The chain uses TRBV7-7 and TRBJ2-5, with a weak D call TRBD1 (5 bases). CDR1 is SSHAT and CDR2 is FNYEAQ in the germline V gene (reference sequence). The CDR3 totals 14 residues. The CDR3 region is CASSLQEAQETQYF. The CDR3 DNA follows: TGTGCTAGCAGCCTACAGGAAGCCCAAGAGACCCAGTACTTC.

The J gene is TRBJ1-1, the V gene TRBV2; 9 bases agree with TRBD1. Germline V gene lookup returns CDR1 SNHLY and CDR2 FYNNEI. Trimming at V came to 6 bases and at J to 1 base, leaving 6 bases not matched to a gene. This CDR3 is 15 amino acids long. Written as DNA, the CDR3 is TGTGCCAGCAGATACAGGGGGCTGGGGAACACTGAAGCTTTCTTT. Translating it yields CASRYRGLGNTEAFF.

V gene TRBV28 combines with J gene TRBJ2-5, with D perhaps TRBD1 (6 bases). This CDR3 contains 15 residues. V was pared by 4 bases and J by 2 bases, with 14 bases between. The germline V gene encodes CDR1 MDHEN and CDR2 SYDVKM. CDR3: CASSSPQGSQETQYF. CDR3 nucleotide sequence: TGTGCCAGCAGTTCCCCCCAGGGGTCTCAAGAGACCCAGTACTTC.

This chain links TRBV28 with TRBJ2-1; 10 nucleotides align to TRBD2. The germline V gene has CDR1 MDHEN and CDR2 SYDVKM. V lost 3 bases and J lost 7; bases outside the gene matches: 3. The CDR3 has 14 amino acids. As DNA, the CDR3 is TGTGCCAGCAGTTTTGGACTAGCGGTGAATGAGCAGTTCTTC. This codes for CASSFGLAVNEQFF.